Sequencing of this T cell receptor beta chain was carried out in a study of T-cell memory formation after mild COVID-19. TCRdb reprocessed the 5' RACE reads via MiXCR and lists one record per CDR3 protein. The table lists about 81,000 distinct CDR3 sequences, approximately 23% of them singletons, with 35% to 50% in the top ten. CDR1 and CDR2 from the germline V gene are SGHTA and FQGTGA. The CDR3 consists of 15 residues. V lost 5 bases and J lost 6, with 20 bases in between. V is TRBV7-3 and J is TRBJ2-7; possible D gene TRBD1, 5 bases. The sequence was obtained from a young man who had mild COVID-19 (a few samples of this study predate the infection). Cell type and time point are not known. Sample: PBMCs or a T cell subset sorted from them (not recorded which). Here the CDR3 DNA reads TGTGCCAGCAGCATGACGACAGCCACCGTCTCCGAGCAGTACTTC. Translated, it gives CASSMTTATVSEQYF.